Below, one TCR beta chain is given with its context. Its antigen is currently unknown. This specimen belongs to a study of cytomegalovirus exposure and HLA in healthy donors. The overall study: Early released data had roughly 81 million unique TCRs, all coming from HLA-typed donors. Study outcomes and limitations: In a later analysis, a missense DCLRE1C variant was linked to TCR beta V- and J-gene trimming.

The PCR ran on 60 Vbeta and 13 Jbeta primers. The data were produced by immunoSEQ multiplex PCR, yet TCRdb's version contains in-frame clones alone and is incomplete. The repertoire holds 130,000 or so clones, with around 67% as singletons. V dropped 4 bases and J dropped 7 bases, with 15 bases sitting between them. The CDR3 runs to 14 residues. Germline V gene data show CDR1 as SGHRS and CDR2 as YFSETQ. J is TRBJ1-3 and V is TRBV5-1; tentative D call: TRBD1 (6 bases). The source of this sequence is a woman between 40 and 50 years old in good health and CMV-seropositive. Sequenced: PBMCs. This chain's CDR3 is CASSKGQQYNTIYF. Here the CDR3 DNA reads TGCGCCAGCAGCAAAGGACAGCAGTATAACACCATATATTTT.